The 28 T cell receptor beta chains below all came from one sample that was sequenced in a study of T cell responses to AZD1222 COVID-19 vaccine. Only in-frame clones appear in the TCRdb table, and some are missing; sequencing was by immunoSEQ multiplex PCR. The sample contains about 84,000 clones, approximately 83% of which appear only once. The sequenced sample was peripheral blood, obtained 28 days after the second AZD1222 dose. The receptors were gathered from an adult who received the AZD1222 COVID-19 vaccine.

This chain uses TRBV30 with TRBJ1-4, with a tentative D call TRBD1 (6 bases). Trimming took 3 bases from V and 8 from J, leaving 19 bases between them. The CDR3 has 15 residues. Germline V CDR1 and CDR2: GTSNPN, SVGIG (reference sequence). CDR3 in DNA: TGTGCCTGGAGAGAAAATAGGAGGACAGCCGAAAAACTGTTTTTT. Its protein product is CAWRENRRTAEKLFF.

The V call is TRBV15, the J call TRBJ2-7; 10 positions match TRBD2. After removal of 2 bases from V and 5 bases from J, the junction contained 6 bases not matched to a gene. The CDR3 length is 15 residues. Germline V gene data show CDR1 as LNHNV and CDR2 as YYDKDF (reference sequence). CDR3 sequence reads: CATSRNLAGVHEQYF. DNA for the CDR3: TGTGCCACCAGCAGAAATCTAGCGGGAGTCCACGAGCAGTACTTC.

The V call is TRBV6-2 or TRBV6-3, the J call TRBJ2-7; 11 bases align to TRBD1. CDR1 is MNHEY, CDR2 SVGEGT, per germline. CDR3 size: 15 residues. Trimming took 6 bases from V and 2 from J; bases not matched to a gene: 6. The CDR3 loop is CASSLGTGGTYEQYF. Written as DNA, the CDR3 is TGTGCCAGCAGCCTCGGGACAGGGGGGACCTACGAGCAGTACTTC.

The chain couples TRBV29-1 to TRBJ1-1; D is unclear. Germline V gives CDR1 SQVTM, CDR2 ANQGSEA. Trimming stripped 4 bases from V and 0 bases from J, with 9 bases between. This CDR3 has 13 residues. CDR3 in amino acids: CSVVGRMNTEAFF. CDR3 DNA sequence: TGCAGCGTTGTTGGACGGATGAACACTGAAGCTTTCTTT.

The chain is built from TRBV5-4 and TRBJ1-1, with 7 positions matching TRBD1. CDR1 and CDR2 from the germline V gene are SGHNT and YYREEE (reference sequence). The CDR3 sequence is 15 residues long. Trimming took 3 bases from V and 0 from J; bases not matched to a gene: 5. CDR3: CASSSGQSMNTEAFF. The CDR3 DNA reads TGTGCCAGCAGCTCGGGACAGAGCATGAACACTGAAGCTTTCTTT. Together with reference TRBV5-4 and TRBJ1-1, the CDR3 gives the full variable domain: ETGVTQSPTHLIKTRGQQVTLRCSSQSGHNTVSWYQQALGQGPQFIFQYYREEENGRGNFPPRFSGLQFPNYSSELNVNALELDDSALYLCASSSGQSMNTEAFFGQGTRLTVV.

The chain links TRBV27 to TRBJ2-1; no definite D call. V was shortened by 2 bases and J by 6 bases, with 23 bases between the two germline ends. Germline-derived CDR1 and CDR2 are MNHEY and SMNVEV (reference sequence). This CDR3 contains 18 residues. The CDR3 is CASSLQRSLVFSTNEQFF. The CDR3 DNA is TGTGCCAGCAGTTTACAGAGATCGTTAGTTTTTTCTACCAATGAGCAGTTCTTC.

The chain recombines TRBV6-2 or TRBV6-3 with TRBJ2-5; D gene unclear. The V gene lost 7 bases and the J gene lost 2 bases, with 11 bases spanning the gap. The CDR3 extends over 13 amino acids. Germline V CDR1 and CDR2: MNHEY, SVGEGT. The CDR3 region has the DNA TGTGCCAGCAACCCATGGCCGCAAGAGACCCAGTACTTC. It is translated as CASNPWPQETQYF.

The chain uses TRBV7-2 and TRBJ1-6; 7 positions agree with TRBD1. Germline V lookup: CDR1 SGHTA, CDR2 FQGNSA. CDR3 length: 14 residues. V was pared by 3 bases and J by 14 bases, with 10 bases of the junction left unmatched. The CDR3 DNA is TGTGCCAGCAGCTTGGAGCAGGGGGTTTCGGCCCTCCACTTT. Amino acids: CASSLEQGVSALHF.

A few counts support this clone. CDR3 sequence reads: CASSRSSGNTIYF. CDR3 DNA sequence: TGTGCCAGCAGCCGGAGCTCTGGAAACACCATATATTTT. The chain links TRBV14 to TRBJ1-3; unclear D gene. This CDR3 region has 13 residues. Germline V gene data show CDR1 as SGHDN and CDR2 as FVKESK. Trimming pared 4 bases from V and 0 bases from J, leaving 4 bases between.

This rearrangement joins TRBV5-5 to TRBJ2-2; D uncertain. Trimming took 1 base from V and 3 from J, leaving 7 bases between them. Per the germline V gene, CDR1 is SGHKS and CDR2 is YYEKEE (reference sequence). The CDR3 sequence is 14 residues long. CDR3 coding DNA: TGTGCCAGCAGCTTGCAGTTGGACACCGGGGAGCTGTTTTTT. This gives the protein CASSLQLDTGELFF.

The chain joins TRBV5-6 to TRBJ1-1; D gene uncertain. The V end was cut by 0 bases, the J end by 1 base, with 7 bases between. Looked up from germline, CDR1 is SGHDT and CDR2 is YYEEEE. This CDR3 has 14 residues. CDR3 region: CASSLGHQNTEAFF. The CDR3 DNA sequence: TGTGCCAGCAGCTTGGGACATCAGAACACTGAAGCTTTCTTT.

This chain joins TRBV14 and TRBJ1-6; TRBD1 matches at 7 bases. The CDR3 runs to 14 residues. The trim removed 2 bases at V and 9 bases at J, leaving 4 bases unmatched. Germline loops: CDR1 SGHDN, CDR2 FVKESK. The CDR3 sequence is CASSQNHRGSPLHF. The DNA of the CDR3 is TGTGCCAGCAGCCAAAACCACAGGGGTTCACCCCTCCACTTT.

This chain links TRBV6-6 with TRBJ1-3, with TRBD1 identical over 7 bases. V trimming: 6 bases; J trimming: 0 bases; junction bases outside the gene matches: 8. The germline V gene has CDR1 MNHNY and CDR2 SVGAGI (reference sequence). This CDR3 is 16 amino acids long. Here the CDR3 DNA reads TGTGCCAGCAGCCGAGGAAGGGGGCTCTCTGGAAACACCATATATTTT. It translates to CASSRGRGLSGNTIYF.

Details on this clone: Other DNA variants within this sample encode the same CDR3. V gene TRBV3-1 (or the pseudogene TRBV3-2) combines with J gene TRBJ1-1; D ambiguous. Germline assignment: CDR1 LGHDT and CDR2 YNNKEL (reference sequence). Trimming shortened V by 1 base and J by 6 bases, and 9 bases separated the two germline ends. The CDR3 totals 13 residues. CDR3 region: CASSQGKRAEAFF. CDR3 nucleotides: TGTGCCAGCAGCCAAGGGAAGAGGGCTGAAGCTTTCTTT.

This chain uses TRBV12-3 or TRBV12-4 with TRBJ1-3, with no clear D. The germline V and J ends were trimmed by 8 bases and 9 bases, with 14 bases remaining between them. The CDR3 is 12 residues long. CDR3 DNA sequence: TGTGCCAGCCAGAAGACGGAAAGCACCATATATTTT. Translation gives CASQKTESTIYF.

This clone was detected a few times. The CDR3 DNA sequence: TGTGCCAGCAGCTCCCGGGTGGGGAGGAATGAGCAGTTCTTC. Translation: CASSSRVGRNEQFF. The chain employs TRBV7-8 and TRBJ2-1, with a weak D call TRBD2 (6 bases). Germline V gives CDR1 SGHVS, CDR2 FQNEAQ. This CDR3 has 14 amino acids. V was shortened by 4 bases and J by 7 bases, with 14 bases between the two germline ends.

The chain employs TRBV5-4 and TRBJ2-1; TRBD1 might be the D (6 bases). V lost 0 bases, J lost 2 bases, and 15 bases lay in between. Germline V lookup: CDR1 SGHNT, CDR2 YYREEE (reference sequence). This CDR3 region has 17 residues. The CDR3 loop reads CASSLAKGRDTYNEQFF. In DNA, the CDR3 is TGTGCCAGCAGCTTGGCCAAGGGCAGGGACACCTACAATGAGCAGTTCTTC.

This chain links TRBV28 with TRBJ2-7, with 9 bases fitting TRBD1. Germline assignment: CDR1 MDHEN and CDR2 SYDVKM. The CDR3 loop spans 16 amino acids. Germline trimming cut 5 bases from V and 8 bases from J; bases unmatched to any gene: 16. The CDR3 sequence is CASSPSGGTGRFKQYF. The CDR3 DNA is TGTGCCAGCAGTCCCTCCGGTGGGACAGGGCGGTTCAAGCAGTACTTC.

The rearrangement uses TRBV5-1 and TRBJ1-6, with TRBD1 identical over 9 bases. Germline V CDR1 and CDR2: SGHRS, YFSETQ. The CDR3 extends over 16 amino acids. J lost 9 bases, V lost 0 bases, and 7 bases had no gene match. In nucleotides, the CDR3 is TGCGCCAGCAGCTTGGCTACAGGGGGCGGGGGTTCACCCCTCCACTTT. Encoded protein: CASSLATGGGGSPLHF.

The chain combines TRBV5-1 with TRBJ1-1; D remains unclear. Germline lookup yields CDR1 SGHRS and CDR2 YFSETQ. The length of the CDR3 is 14 residues. The V gene lost 4 bases and the J gene lost 3 bases, with 13 bases spanning the gap. In DNA form, the CDR3 reads TGCGCCAGCAGCGGCGGTGGCGGGGACACTGAAGCTTTCTTT. Translation: CASSGGGGDTEAFF.

The CDR3 DNA sequence: TGTGCCAGCAGCCCCGACACGTCCTACGAGCAGTACTTC. Its translation: CASSPDTSYEQYF. The chain carries TRBV3-1 (or the pseudogene TRBV3-2) and TRBJ2-7, with no clear D. From germline, CDR1 is LGHDT and CDR2 YNNKEL (reference sequence). V gave up 4 bases and J gave up 1 base, with 8 bases separating them. This CDR3 comprises 13 residues.

This rearrangement joins TRBV11-2 to TRBJ2-7, with 10 nucleotides matching TRBD2. The CDR3 is 14 residues long. Trimming at V came to 3 bases and at J to 6 bases, leaving 5 bases not matched to a gene. CDR1 and CDR2 (germline): SGHAT, FQNNGV. This chain's CDR3 is CASSFPRTSGEQYV. DNA for the CDR3: TGTGCCAGCAGCTTCCCGAGGACTAGCGGCGAGCAGTACGTC.

CDR3 loop: CASSIVAGSNQPQHF. The CDR3 coding sequence is TGTGCCAGTAGTATAGTCGCAGGTAGCAATCAGCCCCAGCATTTT. The J gene is TRBJ1-5, the V gene TRBV19; D not certain. CDR1 is LNHDA, CDR2 SQIVND, per germline (reference sequence). V was shortened by 1 base and J by 0 bases, with 7 bases between the two germline ends. The CDR3 length is 15 residues.

The chain joins TRBV3-1 (or the pseudogene TRBV3-2) to TRBJ2-5, with D perhaps given as TRBD1 or TRBD2 (5 bases each). This CDR3 spans 12 amino acids. From germline, CDR1 is LGHDT and CDR2 YNNKEL (reference sequence). V lost 0 bases and J lost 9, with 8 bases in between. CDR3 amino acids: CASSQEGTPQYF. For the CDR3, the DNA is TGTGCCAGCAGCCAAGAGGGGACCCCCCAGTACTTC.

The chain has TRBV29-1 and TRBJ2-2, with D possibly matching TRBD2 (7 bases). The germline V gene encodes CDR1 SQVTM and CDR2 ANQGSEA. The CDR3 loop spans 14 amino acids. Between the trimmed V and J ends, which lost 8 bases and 0 bases, there was a span of 13 bases. In nucleotides, the CDR3 is TGCAGCTCCCCGGGGGGCACGAACACCGGGGAGCTGTTTTTT. Amino acid sequence: CSSPGGTNTGELFF.

In this sample, this clone turned up once. The chain is built from TRBV5-1 and TRBJ1-1; a possible D gene is TRBD1 (5 bases). This CDR3 comprises 16 residues. Between the trimmed V and J ends, which lost 6 bases and 4 bases, there was a span of 22 bases. Germline CDR1 SGHRS, CDR2 YFSETQ. The CDR3 loop is CASTRNTGEGGTEAFF. The DNA for the CDR3 is TGCGCCAGCACCAGGAATACGGGGGAAGGTGGCACTGAAGCTTTCTTT.

In this sample, this clone turned up a few times. This sequence joins TRBV7-9 and TRBJ1-6; TRBD1 matches at 7 bases. CDR3 length: 14 amino acids. Per germline, CDR1 SEHNR and CDR2 FQNEAQ (reference sequence). J lost 13 bases, V lost 5 bases, and 11 bases had no gene match. Here the CDR3 reads CASSPGGAVSPLHF. DNA for the CDR3: TGTGCCAGCAGCCCAGGGGGGGCGGTATCCCCCCTCCACTTT.

In its sample, this clone was seen once. V and J are TRBV18 and TRBJ1-2; TRBD1 matches 7 bases. The germline gives CDR1 KGHSH, CDR2 LQKENI. CDR3 length: 13 residues. V lost 5 bases to trimming and J lost 4 bases; unmatched junction nucleotides: 4. In DNA form, the CDR3 reads TGTGCCAGCTCATCCCGGGACAGCTATGGCTACACCTTC. Encoded protein: CASSSRDSYGYTF.